These 27 T cell receptor beta chains came from one sample sequenced in a study of blood T cells in healthy people across ages. A sample-barcoded 5' primer and a J-beta primer mix were used in a second PCR of roughly 6 to 11 cycles. TCRdb independently ran MiXCR on the 5' RACE reads; one entry per CDR3 protein. The table has around 1,000,000 distinct CDR3 sequences, 20% to 25% seen once. This same sample was also taken into another study, of T cells of mothers and their children.

Material: blood. These receptor sequences come from a girl aged 2-10 years in good health.

The chain employs TRBV6-6 and TRBJ2-5, with a tentative D call TRBD1 (6 bases). Trimming pared 7 bases from V and 3 bases from J, leaving 21 bases between. There are 16 residues in the CDR3. Per the germline V gene, CDR1 is MNHNY and CDR2 is SVGAGI (reference sequence). CDR3 nucleotides: TGTGCCAGCACCTCCGGGACACCAATACCCGAAGAGACCCAGTACTTC. Translating gives CASTSGTPIPEETQYF.

The rearrangement uses TRBV12-3 or TRBV12-4 and TRBJ1-3; 8 nucleotides align to TRBD1. The CDR3 is 17 amino acids. V trimming: 3 bases; J trimming: 3 bases; junction bases outside the gene matches: 10. CDR3 bases: TGTGCCAGCAGTTTTGGCGGGGCAGGGGGCATTGGAAACACCATATATTTT. This gives the protein CASSFGGAGGIGNTIYF.

This clonotype occurred once. The chain couples TRBV5-5 to TRBJ2-1, with 12 positions matching TRBD2. Trimming cost V 5 bases and J 1 base; bases outside gene matches: 10. CDR3 size: 18 residues. Per the germline V gene, CDR1 is SGHKS and CDR2 is YYEKEE (reference sequence). The CDR3, as DNA: TGTGCCAGCAGTGGACTAGCGGGGAACTTCCTATCCTACAATGAGCAGTTCTTC. Translating gives CASSGLAGNFLSYNEQFF.

The rearrangement uses TRBV28 and TRBJ2-2; TRBD1 matches at 8 bases. V lost 5 bases and J lost 1; bases outside the gene matches: 6. Germline values: CDR1 MDHEN, CDR2 SYDVKM. The length of the CDR3 is 16 residues. The CDR3 region is CASSPPGTGNTGELFF. The CDR3 DNA reads as TGTGCCAGCAGTCCGCCGGGGACAGGGAACACCGGGGAGCTGTTTTTT.

This clonotype was detected a few times. The chain employs TRBV4-1 and TRBJ2-1, with a tentative D call TRBD1 (6 bases). CDR3 length: 16 amino acids. Between the trimmed V and J ends, which lost 0 bases and 6 bases, there was a span of 15 bases. Per germline, CDR1 MGHRA and CDR2 YSYEKL. The CDR3 DNA sequence: TGCGCCAGCAGCCAAGATTTACAGGGATGGGGCAATGAGCAGTTCTTC. As protein: CASSQDLQGWGNEQFF.

A few counts support this clonotype. V usage is TRBV29-1 and J usage is TRBJ2-1; 8 bases fit TRBD1. The germline CDR1 and CDR2 sequences are SQVTM and ANQGSEA. This CDR3 spans 13 amino acids. V was pared by 7 bases and J by 8 bases, with 10 bases of the junction left unmatched. The CDR3: CSGDRGGRDEQFF. CDR3 sequence (DNA): TGCAGCGGAGACAGGGGTGGGCGGGATGAGCAGTTCTTC.

This chain links TRBV27 with TRBJ1-2; D uncertain. The CDR3 contains 14 residues. V lost 5 bases, J lost 0 bases, and 10 bases lay in between. Looked up from germline, CDR1 is MNHEY and CDR2 is SMNVEV (reference sequence). The CDR3 spells CASSPGPTNYGYTF. CDR3 coding DNA: TGTGCCAGCAGTCCCGGGCCTACTAACTATGGCTACACCTTC.

This clonotype has a handful of counts. This rearrangement joins TRBV20-1 to TRBJ2-5, with D hard to call. V gave up 5 bases and J gave up 4 bases, with 14 bases separating them. From germline, CDR1 is DFQATT and CDR2 SNEGSKA (reference sequence). The CDR3 sequence is 13 residues long. CDR3 sequence reads: CSAWVPVGETQYF. The CDR3 region has the DNA TGCAGTGCTTGGGTCCCGGTCGGAGAGACCCAGTACTTC.

The rearrangement links TRBV9 to TRBJ1-6; TRBD1 might be the D (5 bases). CDR3 size: 15 residues. Trimming pared 4 bases from V and 7 bases from J, leaving 15 bases between. Germline CDR1 and CDR2: SGDLS and YYNGEE. CDR3 amino acids: CASSHPDKKNSPLHF. CDR3 sequence (DNA): TGTGCCAGCAGCCATCCGGACAAAAAGAATTCACCCCTCCACTTT.

The J gene is TRBJ2-5, the V gene TRBV20-1; 9 positions agree with TRBD2. The tail of the sequence fits TRBJ2-1 better, so the J call may be wrong. The CDR3 runs 12 residues. Germline assignment: CDR1 DFQATT and CDR2 SNEGSKA (reference sequence). In DNA form, the CDR3 reads TGCAGTGCTAGTCTTAGCGGGGGAGTCCAGTTCTTC. Protein product: CSASLSGGVQFF.

The gene calls are TRBV4-1 and TRBJ2-7; D might be TRBD1 or TRBD2, each matching 5 bases. From germline, CDR1 is MGHRA and CDR2 YSYEKL. CDR3 length equals 16 residues. The V end was cut by 0 bases, the J end by 5 bases, with 17 bases between. CDR3 in amino acids: CASSQEAQGGRNEQYF. CDR3 nucleotide sequence: TGCGCCAGCAGCCAAGAGGCCCAGGGCGGGCGGAACGAGCAGTACTTC.

The chain recombines TRBV7-9 with TRBJ1-1, with D hard to call. Germline CDR1 is SEHNR and CDR2 is FQNEAQ (reference sequence). The V end lost 2 bases, the J end lost 0 bases, and 10 bases lay between the germline ends. The CDR3 extends over 15 amino acids. The CDR3 nucleotides read TGTGCCAGCAGCTTATTCGATGACATGAACACTGAAGCTTTCTTT. Translating gives CASSLFDDMNTEAFF.

This clonotype was observed at least ten times. CDR3 sequence: CASSSSNEQYF. CDR3 DNA sequence: TGTGCCAGCAGCTCGAGCAACGAGCAGTACTTC. The V call is TRBV7-2, the J call TRBJ2-7; D gene ambiguous. CDR1 and CDR2 (germline): SGHTA, FQGNSA. This CDR3 spans 11 amino acids. V lost 4 bases and J 5 bases, leaving 6 bases between the germline ends.

In its sample, this clonotype was seen many times. The chain links TRBV7-8 to TRBJ2-7; D may be TRBD1 (5 bases). Trimming pared 0 bases from V and 4 bases from J, leaving 7 bases between. The germline V gene has CDR1 SGHVS and CDR2 FQNEAQ. The CDR3 length is 13 residues. The CDR3: CASSLATGYEQYF. The CDR3 DNA sequence: TGTGCCAGCAGCTTAGCTACAGGATACGAGCAGTACTTC.

This chain connects TRBV7-2 to TRBJ2-4; TRBD1 aligns across 9 bases. The CDR3 is 19 residues long. The V gene's germline CDR1 is SGHTA and CDR2 FQGNSA. Trimming cost V 5 bases and J 1 base; bases outside gene matches: 15. The CDR3 loop reads CASSEHRGRGFGAKNIQYF. The CDR3 DNA reads as TGTGCCAGCAGCGAACACAGGGGGCGCGGGTTTGGTGCCAAAAACATTCAGTACTTC.

This clonotype occurred many times. This sequence joins TRBV28 and TRBJ2-5; D is undetermined. Germline V gene data show CDR1 as MDHEN and CDR2 as SYDVKM. The CDR3 sequence is 13 residues long. V was trimmed by 5 bases and J by 1 base, leaving 8 bases between them. This CDR3 is CASSRLLQETQYF. Here the CDR3 DNA reads TGTGCCAGCAGTCGCCTCCTCCAAGAGACCCAGTACTTC.

This clonotype was seen more than once but under ten times. The V gene is TRBV19, the J gene TRBJ1-5, with D possibly being TRBD1 (5 bases). Germline V gene sequence: CDR1 LNHDA, CDR2 SQIVND (reference sequence). Trimming left V 7 bases short and J 0 bases short, with 22 bases between. The CDR3 consists of 18 residues. The CDR3 DNA sequence: TGTGCCAGTACCCTCCAAGGGGCCAGAGCTTATAGCAATCAGCCCCAGCATTTT. It translates to CASTLQGARAYSNQPQHF.

The gene calls are TRBV20-1 and TRBJ2-3; D might be TRBD2 (7 bases). Trimming took off 4 bases at V and 2 bases at J, with 16 bases between the two ends. The germline gives CDR1 DFQATT, CDR2 SNEGSKA (reference sequence). This CDR3 contains 15 residues. CDR3 residues: CSANLGGDSTDTQYF. The CDR3 nucleotides read TGCAGTGCTAATTTAGGGGGGGACTCCACAGATACGCAGTATTTT.

This clonotype has just a few counts. Written as DNA, the CDR3 is TGTGCCAGCAGCGGTGATTGGGACATTCAGTACTTC. Translated, it gives CASSGDWDIQYF. V usage is TRBV9 and J usage is TRBJ2-4; the D is unclear. This CDR3 region has 12 residues. The V and J ends lost 3 bases and 8 bases respectively, with 9 bases between them. Looked up from germline, CDR1 is SGDLS and CDR2 is YYNGEE.

The gene calls are TRBV24-1 and TRBJ2-5, with D possibly being TRBD1 (6 bases). TRBJ2-1 matches the DNA end more closely, so the J call is doubtful. Germline V lookup: CDR1 KGHDR, CDR2 SFDVKD. The CDR3 loop spans 17 amino acids. The DNA of the CDR3 is TGTGCCCCCAACAACCAGACCGGGACACTATTACACAATGAGCAGTTCTTC. Amino acids: CAPNNQTGTLLHNEQFF.

The chain uses TRBV19 and TRBJ2-7, with 8 nucleotides matching TRBD1. The CDR3 has 12 amino acids. Germline values: CDR1 LNHDA, CDR2 SQIVND (reference sequence). After removal of 8 bases from V and 5 bases from J, the junction contained 5 bases not matched to a gene. CDR3 coding DNA: TGTGCCAGTGGGACAGGTTGGGACGAGCAGTACTTC. It specifies CASGTGWDEQYF.

The CDR3 reads CSFYLTRRQETQYF. The CDR3, as DNA: TGCAGCTTTTACTTGACCCGTCGTCAAGAGACCCAGTACTTC. The J gene is TRBJ2-5, the V gene TRBV29-1; no reliable D call. This CDR3 spans 14 amino acids. Germline V CDR1 and CDR2: SQVTM, ANQGSEA. Trimming left V 8 bases short and J 2 bases short, with 18 bases between.

This clonotype was observed a handful of times. CDR3 sequence: CSAVAGGYNEQFF. In DNA, the CDR3 is TGCAGTGCAGTAGCGGGGGGTTACAATGAGCAGTTCTTC. The chain recombines TRBV20-1 with TRBJ2-1; 10 bases are shared with TRBD2. The CDR3 has 13 residues. Germline-derived CDR1 and CDR2 are DFQATT and SNEGSKA (reference sequence). The J segment lost 4 bases and the V segment lost 6 bases, leaving 3 bases of the junction unmatched.

This clonotype came up a few times. V gene TRBV29-1 combines with J gene TRBJ1-2; weak D call: TRBD1 (5 bases). V shed 3 bases and J shed 14 bases, with 13 bases lying between them. The germline V gene has CDR1 SQVTM and CDR2 ANQGSEA. This CDR3 has 10 amino acids. This CDR3 is CSVDEGPITF. CDR3 nucleotides: TGCAGCGTTGATGAGGGACCCATAACCTTC. Looking up the rest from reference TRBV29-1 and TRBJ1-2 gives the full variable domain: SAVISQKPSRDICQRGTSLTIQCQVDSQVTMMFWYRQQPGQSLTLIATANQGSEATYESGFVIDKFPISRPNLTFSTLTVSNMSPEDSSIYLCSVDEGPITFGSGTRLTVV.

This clonotype has only a few counts. J is TRBJ1-2 and V is TRBV19; D is unclear. This CDR3 region has 16 residues. The V gene's germline CDR1 is LNHDA and CDR2 SQIVND (reference sequence). Trimming cost V 7 bases and J 3 bases, with 21 bases left between them. For the CDR3, the DNA is TGTGCCAGTATGGGAGGGCAGGAGAACGTGTACTATGGCTACACCTTC. As protein: CASMGGQENVYYGYTF. Filled out from reference TRBV19 and TRBJ1-2, the complete variable domain reads DGGITQSPKYLFRKEGQNVTLSCEQNLNHDAMYWYRQDPGQGLRLIYYSQIVNDFQKGDIAEGYSVSREKKESFPLTVTSAQKNPTAFYLCASMGGQENVYYGYTFGSGTRLTVV.

The V and J genes are TRBV12-3 or TRBV12-4 and TRBJ2-7; 8 bases map to TRBD1. Trimming removed 7 bases from V and 3 bases from J; junction bases left unmatched: 8. There are 14 residues in the CDR3. Here the CDR3 reads CASIPGRGLYEQYF. CDR3 nucleotide sequence: TGTGCCAGCATCCCAGGCAGGGGGCTCTACGAGCAGTACTTC.

About this clonotype: One end of the junction is discordant with germline, which a read error may explain. The V call is TRBV20-1, the J call TRBJ1-2; a possible D gene is TRBD1 (6 bases). The CDR3 extends over 13 amino acids. Germline V gene data show CDR1 as DFQATT and CDR2 as SNEGSKA (reference sequence). CDR3 amino acids: CSANRVPNYGYTF. CDR3 nucleotide sequence: TGCAGCGCTAACAGGGTTCCTAACTATGGCTACACCTTC.